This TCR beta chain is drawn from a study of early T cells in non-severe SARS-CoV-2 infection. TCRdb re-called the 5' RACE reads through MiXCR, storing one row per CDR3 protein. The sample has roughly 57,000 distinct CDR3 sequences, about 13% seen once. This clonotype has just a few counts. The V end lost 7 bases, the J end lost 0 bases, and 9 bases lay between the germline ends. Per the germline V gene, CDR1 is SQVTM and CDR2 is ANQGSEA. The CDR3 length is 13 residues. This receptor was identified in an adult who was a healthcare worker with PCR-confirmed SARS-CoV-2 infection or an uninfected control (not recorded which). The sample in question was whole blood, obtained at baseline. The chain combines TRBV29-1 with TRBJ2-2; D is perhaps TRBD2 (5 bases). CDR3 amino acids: CSGGSSNTGELFF. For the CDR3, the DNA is TGCAGCGGTGGGAGCTCGAACACCGGGGAGCTGTTTTTT.